Here is one T cell receptor beta chain with its context. The protocol was immunoSEQ multiplex PCR, while the TCRdb copy is restricted to in-frame clones and leaves out a portion. The sample contains approximately 25,000 clones, roughly 90% of which appear only once. This specimen comes from a study of lymphopenia after photon versus proton radiotherapy. V lost 0 bases to trimming and J lost 2 bases, with 7 bases between them. This CDR3 region has 14 residues. CDR1 SGDLS and CDR2 YYNGEE come from the germline V gene. This receptor was identified in a man aged 45-65 years with gastric cancer. This rearrangement joins TRBV9 to TRBJ2-3; D call uncertain. The sample here was peripheral blood, taken from a patient treated with photon-based radiotherapy. The CDR3 DNA follows: TGTGCCAGCAGCGTAGGAGGCCTCACAGATACGCAGTATTTT. Its protein product is CASSVGGLTDTQYF.